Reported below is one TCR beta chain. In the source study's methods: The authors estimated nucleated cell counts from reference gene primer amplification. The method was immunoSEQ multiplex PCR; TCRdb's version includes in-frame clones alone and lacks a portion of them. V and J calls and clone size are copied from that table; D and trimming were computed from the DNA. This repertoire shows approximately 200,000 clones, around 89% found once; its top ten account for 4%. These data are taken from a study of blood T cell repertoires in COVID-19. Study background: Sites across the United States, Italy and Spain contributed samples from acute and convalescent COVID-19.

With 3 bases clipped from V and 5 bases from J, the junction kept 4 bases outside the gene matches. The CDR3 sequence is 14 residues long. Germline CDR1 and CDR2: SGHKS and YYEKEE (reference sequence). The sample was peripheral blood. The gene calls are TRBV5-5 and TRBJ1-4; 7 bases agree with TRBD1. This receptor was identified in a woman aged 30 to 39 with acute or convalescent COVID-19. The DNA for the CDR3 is TGTGCCAGCAGCTGGGGACAGCTGAATGAAAAACTGTTTTTT. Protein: CASSWGQLNEKLFF.